A selection of T cell receptor beta chains follows, all from one sample in a study of blood T cells in healthy people across ages. TCRdb recomputed calls from the 5' RACE reads with MiXCR, one row per CDR3 protein. The sample holds some 1.1 million distinct CDR3 sequences, roughly two fifths seen once. What was sequenced was blood. The receptors stem from a man aged 18 to 30 in good health. The CDR3 runs from the conserved cysteine through the conserved F or W. Each record gives: clone size, V gene, J gene, D gene, CDR3 DNA, CDR3 protein. The D gene is left open where the match is weak. The listing skips clone size in some rows; elsewhere it reads once, few, many or a size class.

clone_size: few; v_call: TRBV28; j_call: TRBJ1-5; d_call: -; cdr3_nt: TGTGCCAGCAGTTCCGGGGGCGTCAATCAGCCCCAGCATTTT; cdr3_aa: CASSSGGVNQPQHF
clone_size: few; v_call: TRBV11-2; j_call: TRBJ1-2; d_call: -; cdr3_nt: TGTGCCAGCAGCTCAAGTGGGCCATATGGCTACACCTTC; cdr3_aa: CASSSSGPYGYTF
clone_size: -; v_call: TRBV4-3; j_call: TRBJ2-1; d_call: TRBD2; cdr3_nt: TGCGCCAGCAGCCAAGAGAGGGCGGGGGATTACAATGAGCAGTTCTTC; cdr3_aa: CASSQERAGDYNEQFF
clone_size: -; v_call: TRBV6-5; j_call: TRBJ2-3; d_call: -; cdr3_nt: TGTGGCAGCAGCCGAGGAGGGGGCGCGATAGATACGCAGTATTTT; cdr3_aa: CGSSRGGGAIDTQYF
clone_size: few; v_call: TRBV7-2; j_call: TRBJ2-3; d_call: -; cdr3_nt: TGTGCCAGCAGCTTAGATGTGGAAGGAAGCACAGATACGCAGTATTTT; cdr3_aa: CASSLDVEGSTDTQYF
clone_size: -; v_call: TRBV2; j_call: TRBJ1-4; d_call: -; cdr3_nt: TGTGCCAGCAGCTCAGGGATTGTGGATGAAAAACTGTTTTTT; cdr3_aa: CASSSGIVDEKLFF
clone_size: -; v_call: TRBV27; j_call: TRBJ1-1; d_call: -; cdr3_nt: TGTGCCAGCAGTAGTGACTTTAACACTGAAGCTTTCTTT; cdr3_aa: CASSSDFNTEAFF
clone_size: few; v_call: TRBV24-1; j_call: TRBJ2-1; d_call: -; cdr3_nt: TGTGCCACCAGTGTAGGAGGGGGAGCGGACAATGAGCAGTTCTTC; cdr3_aa: CATSVGGGADNEQFF
clone_size: -; v_call: TRBV29-1; j_call: TRBJ1-2; d_call: TRBD1; cdr3_nt: TGCAGCGTTGCTAGCAGGGGGCGGTCTTATGGCTACACCTTC; cdr3_aa: CSVASRGRSYGYTF
clone_size: -; v_call: TRBV29-1; j_call: TRBJ1-1; d_call: -; cdr3_nt: TGCAGCGTTCAGGGGCCGGGAGTGAGAGTCACTGAAGCTTTCTTT; cdr3_aa: CSVQGPGVRVTEAFF
clone_size: few; v_call: TRBV4-1; j_call: TRBJ1-2; d_call: -; cdr3_nt: TGCGCCAGCAGCCAAGCGGGGGCGGGTAGTAACTATGGCTACACCTTC; cdr3_aa: CASSQAGAGSNYGYTF
clone_size: once; v_call: TRBV9; j_call: TRBJ1-3; d_call: -; cdr3_nt: TGTGCCAGCAGCGGACTAGAACACTCTGGAAACACCATATATTTT; cdr3_aa: CASSGLEHSGNTIYF
clone_size: -; v_call: TRBV3-1; j_call: TRBJ2-1; d_call: TRBD1; cdr3_nt: TGTGCCAGCAGCCGGGGGGGACAGGGATTTGGTGAGCAGTTCTTC; cdr3_aa: CASSRGGQGFGEQFF
clone_size: -; v_call: TRBV28; j_call: TRBJ1-6; d_call: -; cdr3_nt: TGTGCCAGCATTACTGACCACTCTGGATCACCCCTCCACTTT; cdr3_aa: CASITDHSGSPLHF
clone_size: -; v_call: TRBV9; j_call: TRBJ2-5; d_call: -; cdr3_nt: TGTGCCAGCAGCGGAAAAGACAGCAGGGATGAGCGGTACTTC; cdr3_aa: CASSGKDSRDERYF
clone_size: -; v_call: TRBV29-1; j_call: TRBJ2-7; d_call: -; cdr3_nt: TGCAGCGTTGGTTGGCAGGGAAACGAGCAGTACTTC; cdr3_aa: CSVGWQGNEQYF
clone_size: few; v_call: TRBV12-3/TRBV12-4; j_call: TRBJ1-1; d_call: TRBD1; cdr3_nt: TGTGCCAGCAGTTTAGCGCGGCTACAGGGGAAGACCTTAAACACTGAAGCTTTCTTT; cdr3_aa: CASSLARLQGKTLNTEAFF
clone_size: few; v_call: TRBV20-1; j_call: TRBJ2-3; d_call: TRBD2; cdr3_nt: TGCAGTGCTAGGGGTAGCGGGGAAGCAGATACGCAGTATTTT; cdr3_aa: CSARGSGEADTQYF
clone_size: -; v_call: TRBV25-1; j_call: TRBJ2-5; d_call: -; cdr3_nt: TGTGCCAGCCAAGGAGGGGCGCGTTTACATGAGCAGTACTTC; cdr3_aa: CASQGGARLHEQYF
clone_size: -; v_call: TRBV25-1; j_call: TRBJ2-1; d_call: TRBD1; cdr3_nt: TGTACCAGCAGTGAATGGGCAGGGGGCCATGGTGAGCAGTTCTTC; cdr3_aa: CTSSEWAGGHGEQFF
clone_size: -; v_call: TRBV6-2/TRBV6-3; j_call: TRBJ2-3; d_call: -; cdr3_nt: TGTGCCAGCAGTTATGTGAGGTATGAGGATACGCAGTATTTT; cdr3_aa: CASSYVRYEDTQYF
clone_size: -; v_call: TRBV6-5; j_call: TRBJ2-5; d_call: TRBD2; cdr3_nt: TGTGCCAGCAGTCGCGGGGGGGCCGGGATGGAGACCCAGTACTTC; cdr3_aa: CASSRGGAGMETQYF
clone_size: -; v_call: TRBV6-1; j_call: TRBJ1-1; d_call: -; cdr3_nt: TGTGCCAGCAGTAAATCACGGTTAATGGCTGAAGCTTTCTTT; cdr3_aa: CASSKSRLMAEAFF
clone_size: few; v_call: TRBV7-6; j_call: TRBJ2-7; d_call: -; cdr3_nt: TGTGCCAGCAGCTTAGATAGAGGGAACGCGCGTGAGCAGTACTTC; cdr3_aa: CASSLDRGNAREQYF
clone_size: -; v_call: TRBV6-2/TRBV6-3; j_call: TRBJ1-1; d_call: -; cdr3_nt: TGTGCCAGCAGTTACGACAATACCGGGGGAACTGAAGCTTTCTTT; cdr3_aa: CASSYDNTGGTEAFF
clone_size: -; v_call: TRBV4-2; j_call: TRBJ1-2; d_call: TRBD1; cdr3_nt: TGTGCCAGCAGCCAAGAGCCAGGGGGCTATGGCTACACCTTC; cdr3_aa: CASSQEPGGYGYTF
clone_size: few; v_call: TRBV28; j_call: TRBJ1-2; d_call: -; cdr3_nt: TGTGCCAGCAGACTAAGGACAGTCGGGCATGGCTACACCTTC; cdr3_aa: CASRLRTVGHGYTF
clone_size: few; v_call: TRBV20-1; j_call: TRBJ2-1; d_call: -; cdr3_nt: TGCAGTGCTAGAGGTGGGGCATCTTCCTACAATGAGCAGTTCTTC; cdr3_aa: CSARGGASSYNEQFF
clone_size: -; v_call: TRBV5-1; j_call: TRBJ2-2; d_call: -; cdr3_nt: TGCGCCAGCAGCTGGGGCGAGGGCCATGACACCGGGGAGCTGTTTTTT; cdr3_aa: CASSWGEGHDTGELFF
clone_size: -; v_call: TRBV4-1; j_call: TRBJ2-1; d_call: TRBD2; cdr3_nt: TGCGCCAGCAGCCACCGGACTAGCGGGGGGTCCAGCTCCTACAATGAGCAGTTCTTC; cdr3_aa: CASSHRTSGGSSSYNEQFF
clone_size: few; v_call: TRBV5-1; j_call: TRBJ2-3; d_call: -; cdr3_nt: TGCGCCAGCAGCTTGATTCCAGGCACAGATACGCAGTATTTT; cdr3_aa: CASSLIPGTDTQYF
clone_size: -; v_call: TRBV7-2; j_call: TRBJ2-7; d_call: -; cdr3_nt: TGTGCCAGCAGCTTAATGTCGTTCTACGAGCAGTACTTC; cdr3_aa: CASSLMSFYEQYF
clone_size: -; v_call: TRBV21-1; j_call: TRBJ1-4; d_call: -; cdr3_nt: TGTGCCAGCAGCAAAAAATATTCCAGGGGCGCAACTAATGAAAAACCGTTTTTT; cdr3_aa: CASSKKYSRGATNEKPFF
clone_size: -; v_call: TRBV12-5; j_call: TRBJ2-7; d_call: -; cdr3_nt: TGTGCTAGTGGTTTGGTACGTTCCCTAGACGGTCCCGGCTACGAGCAGTACTTC; cdr3_aa: CASGLVRSLDGPGYEQYF
clone_size: -; v_call: TRBV25-1; j_call: TRBJ2-5; d_call: -; cdr3_nt: TGTGCCAGCAGTGAAGGGCGAATCCAGTACTTC; cdr3_aa: CASSEGRIQYF
clone_size: -; v_call: TRBV2; j_call: TRBJ2-2; d_call: -; cdr3_nt: TGTGCCAAAAGGGCCTCAAGCCGCGCCGGGGAGCTGTTTTTT; cdr3_aa: CAKRASSRAGELFF
clone_size: -; v_call: TRBV29-1; j_call: TRBJ2-7; d_call: TRBD1; cdr3_nt: TGCAGCGTTGTTAAGGGGGCCGCCTACGAGCAGTACTTC; cdr3_aa: CSVVKGAAYEQYF
clone_size: -; v_call: TRBV4-1; j_call: TRBJ1-1; d_call: TRBD1; cdr3_nt: TGCGCCAGCAGCAATGACAGGGGCTTGAACACTGAAGCTTTCTTT; cdr3_aa: CASSNDRGLNTEAFF
clone_size: few; v_call: TRBV29-1; j_call: TRBJ1-2; d_call: -; cdr3_nt: TGCAGCGTGAGAGAGGGGGTACGATATGGCTACACCTTC; cdr3_aa: CSVREGVRYGYTF
clone_size: -; v_call: TRBV7-9; j_call: TRBJ2-5; d_call: TRBD2; cdr3_nt: TGTGCCAGCAGCTTAAATGGGAGGGAAGAGACCCAGTACTTC; cdr3_aa: CASSLNGREETQYF
clone_size: few; v_call: TRBV28; j_call: TRBJ2-1; d_call: -; cdr3_nt: TGTGCCAGCACCCCACTCGCGGCCGTGTACAATGAGCAGTTCTTC; cdr3_aa: CASTPLAAVYNEQFF
clone_size: -; v_call: TRBV30; j_call: TRBJ1-2; d_call: -; cdr3_nt: TGTGCCTGGAGTGCCTCCTATGGCTACACCTTC; cdr3_aa: CAWSASYGYTF